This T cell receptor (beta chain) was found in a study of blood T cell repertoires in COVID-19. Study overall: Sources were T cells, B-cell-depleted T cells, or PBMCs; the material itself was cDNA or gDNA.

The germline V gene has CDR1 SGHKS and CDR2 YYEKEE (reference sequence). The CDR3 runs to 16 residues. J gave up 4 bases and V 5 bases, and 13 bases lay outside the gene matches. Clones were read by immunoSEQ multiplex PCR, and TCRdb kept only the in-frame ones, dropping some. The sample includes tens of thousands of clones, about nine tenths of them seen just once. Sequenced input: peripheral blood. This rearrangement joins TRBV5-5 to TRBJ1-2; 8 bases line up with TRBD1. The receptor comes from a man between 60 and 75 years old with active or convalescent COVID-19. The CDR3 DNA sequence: TGTGCCAGCAGGGGGACCGGGACAGGCTTCATCTATGGCTACACCTTC. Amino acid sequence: CASRGTGTGFIYGYTF.